What follows are 10 T cell receptor beta chains derived from one specimen sequenced in a study of T cell responses to AZD1222 COVID-19 vaccine. Generated by immunoSEQ multiplex PCR, the TCRdb table keeps only in-frame clones and is missing some. Found here are some 150,000 clones, 91% of them singletons; the top ten hold about 5%. The starting material was peripheral blood, obtained on day 0 of AZD1222 vaccination. Receptors originate from an adult in good health.

V and J are TRBV29-1 and TRBJ2-7; 7 bases match TRBD1. CDR3 length equals 13 residues. The germline gives CDR1 SQVTM, CDR2 ANQGSEA. V was pared by 6 bases and J by 0 bases, with 5 bases of the junction left unmatched. DNA of the CDR3: TGCAGCGTGATCCGGGACAGCTCCTACGAGCAGTACTTC. It is translated as CSVIRDSSYEQYF.

The V and J genes are TRBV6-1 and TRBJ2-7; 11 bases agree with TRBD2. J was trimmed by 0 bases and V by 6 bases; bases with no gene match: 1. The CDR3 covers 14 residues. In germline, CDR1 is MNHNS, CDR2 SASEGT. This chain's CDR3 is CASSGLAGSYEQYF. The CDR3 bases are TGTGCCAGCAGCGGACTAGCGGGCTCCTACGAGCAGTACTTC.

V is TRBV7-9 and J is TRBJ2-7; 7 bases align to TRBD2. The germline gives CDR1 SEHNR, CDR2 FQNEAQ (reference sequence). The CDR3 is 14 residues long. Germline trimming cut 5 bases from V and 0 bases from J; bases unmatched to any gene: 4. This chain's CDR3 is CASSVTSASYEQYF. The CDR3 nucleotides read TGTGCCAGCAGCGTTACTAGCGCCTCCTACGAGCAGTACTTC.

The genes are TRBV10-1 and TRBJ2-2; D may be TRBD2 (6 bases). This CDR3 contains 16 residues. Germline V lookup: CDR1 WNHNN, CDR2 SYGVQD (reference sequence). Trimming stripped 1 base from V and 3 bases from J, with 12 bases between. The CDR3 here is CASSEWWTGDTGELFF. The DNA of the CDR3 is TGCGCCAGCAGTGAGTGGTGGACGGGGGACACCGGGGAGCTGTTTTTT.

The rearrangement joins TRBV30 to TRBJ1-3; tentatively, D is TRBD1 (5 bases). Looked up from germline, CDR1 is GTSNPN and CDR2 is SVGIG (reference sequence). Trimming removed 7 bases at V and 0 bases at J, with 7 bases between. The CDR3 is 12 residues long. CDR3 in DNA: TGTGCCTACGGGACCTCTGGAAACACCATATATTTT. As protein: CAYGTSGNTIYF.

The chain carries TRBV28 and TRBJ1-2, with D possibly matching TRBD1 (5 bases). Trimming shortened V by 7 bases and J by 4 bases, and 13 bases separated the two germline ends. The CDR3 loop spans 13 amino acids. CDR1 and CDR2 (germline): MDHEN, SYDVKM. In DNA, the CDR3 is TGTGCCAGCACCGTTGGGGGGGGCTATGGCTACACCTTC. Protein: CASTVGGGYGYTF.

The rearrangement uses TRBV28 and TRBJ2-7; 7 positions match TRBD1. V was pared by 6 bases and J by 4 bases, with 12 bases of the junction left unmatched. CDR3 length equals 15 residues. CDR1 is MDHEN and CDR2 is SYDVKM in the germline V gene. The CDR3 DNA follows: TGTGCCAGCAGCCCTCCGGGACAGCCCGCTTACGAGCAGTACTTC. Translated, it gives CASSPPGQPAYEQYF.

This chain joins TRBV5-4 and TRBJ1-1; D is possibly TRBD1 (5 bases). This CDR3 region has 14 residues. V was cut by 1 base and J by 4 bases, with 11 bases left in between. Germline V gene lookup returns CDR1 SGHNT and CDR2 YYREEE (reference sequence). The CDR3 is CASSLPGRGTEAFF. CDR3 bases: TGTGCCAGCAGCTTGCCGGGGAGGGGCACTGAAGCTTTCTTT.

V gene TRBV10-3 combines with J gene TRBJ2-5; D is undetermined. This CDR3 comprises 15 residues. V lost 0 bases and J lost 1, with 9 bases in between. Germline loops: CDR1 ENHRY, CDR2 SYGVKD. In DNA form, the CDR3 reads TGTGCCATCAGTGAGTCCCCACGCGCCCAAGAGACCCAGTACTTC. Translation: CAISESPRAQETQYF.

This clone was seen just once. The chain uses TRBV7-2 and TRBJ2-5; 12 nucleotides line up with TRBD2. This CDR3 has 16 residues. Unmatched junction bases numbered 3, after V lost 3 bases and J lost 1 base. CDR1 SGHTA and CDR2 FQGNSA come from the germline V gene. CDR3 region: CASSLGTSGPQETQYF. CDR3 nucleotides: TGTGCCAGCAGCTTGGGGACTAGCGGGCCCCAAGAGACCCAGTACTTC.